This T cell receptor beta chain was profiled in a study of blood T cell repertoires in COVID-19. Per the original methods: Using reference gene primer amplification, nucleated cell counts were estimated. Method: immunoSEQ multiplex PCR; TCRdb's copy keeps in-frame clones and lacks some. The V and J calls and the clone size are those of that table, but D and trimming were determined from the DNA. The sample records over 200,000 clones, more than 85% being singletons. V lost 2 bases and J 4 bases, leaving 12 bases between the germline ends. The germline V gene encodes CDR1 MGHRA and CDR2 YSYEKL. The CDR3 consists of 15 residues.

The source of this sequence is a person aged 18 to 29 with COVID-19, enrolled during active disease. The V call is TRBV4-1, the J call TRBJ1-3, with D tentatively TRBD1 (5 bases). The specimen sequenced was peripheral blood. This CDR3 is CASSQRPGRGNTIYF. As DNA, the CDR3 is TGCGCCAGCAGCCAACGGCCAGGGCGAGGAAACACCATATATTTT.